This entry features one T cell receptor beta chain sequence. Its cognate antigen is unknown. V was clipped by 5 bases and J by 2 bases, with 13 bases between them. The CDR3 loop spans 15 amino acids. Germline CDR1 SGHRS, CDR2 YFSETQ. The data belong to a study of cytomegalovirus exposure and HLA in healthy donors. The study, taken as a whole, reports: In an earlier analysis, productive rearrangement rates for most beta V segments clustered near 87% or 30%.

PCR employed 60 Vbeta and 13 Jbeta primers. TCRdb's table, derived via immunoSEQ multiplex PCR, lists solely in-frame clones and lacks some. The repertoire consists of over 200,000 clones, with 82% occurring once and the leading ten covering approximately 6.5%. Sample: PBMCs. The sequence was collected from a middle-aged man in good health and CMV-seropositive. V gene TRBV5-1 combines with J gene TRBJ2-2, with a tentative D call TRBD1 (6 bases). DNA for the CDR3: TGCGCCAGCAGTATGGGGACACCTAACACCGGGGAGCTGTTTTTT. As protein: CASSMGTPNTGELFF.